Listed below are T cell receptor beta chains from one sample, sequenced in a study of CD8 T cells in ankylosing spondylitis. TCRdb ran MiXCR on the 5' RACE reads and lists one entry per CDR3 protein. Here the sample spans around 30,000 distinct CDR3 sequences, over 12% being singletons. The sequenced sample was blood. Receptors were obtained from a male donor with ankylosing spondylitis or in good health (not recorded which). Each CDR3 is given with its conserved first and last residue. The D gene is left open where the match is weak. Where a row states a size, it is once, few, many or the class of an expanded clone; other rows omit it.

clone_size | j_call | d_call | v_call | cdr3_nt | cdr3_aa
NA | TRBJ2-3 | NA | TRBV20-1 | TGCAGTGCCAGGGGCGCGATCGCAGATACGCAGTATTTT | CSARGAIADTQYF
few | TRBJ2-3 | NA | TRBV3-1 | TGTGCCAGCAGCCCAGACCCGGCGGGAGATACGCAGTATTTT | CASSPDPAGDTQYF
few | TRBJ2-1 | NA | TRBV2 | TGTGCCAGCTCGGGATGGTCTAGGGGATACAATGAGCAGTTCTTC | CASSGWSRGYNEQFF
NA | TRBJ2-2 | NA | TRBV9 | TGTGCCAGCAGCGTAGTTTCGAACACCGGGGAGCTGTTTTTT | CASSVVSNTGELFF
NA | TRBJ2-3 | NA | TRBV7-9 | TGTGCCAGCAGCTTAGCTCTGGATACGCAGTATTTT | CASSLALDTQYF
NA | TRBJ2-3 | TRBD1 | TRBV27 | TGTGCCAGCAGTTTATTGGGACAGGGAAAATCGGATACGCAGTATTTT | CASSLLGQGKSDTQYF
few | TRBJ2-5 | TRBD2 | TRBV7-3 | TGTGCCAGCAGCTTATCGGGGGGAGTGGTGGAGACCCAGTACTTC | CASSLSGGVVETQYF
NA | TRBJ2-3 | TRBD2 | TRBV7-2 | TGTGCCAGCAGCCCAAGACTAGCAAGAGATACGCAGTATTTT | CASSPRLARDTQYF
many | TRBJ2-7 | NA | TRBV4-3 | TGCGCCAGCAGCCAAGCCCCCAGGTACGAGCAGTACTTC | CASSQAPRYEQYF
NA | TRBJ2-4 | TRBD1 | TRBV4-3 | TGCGCCAGCAGCCAAGACGGGACAGGGGGTTCCAAAAACATTCAGTACTTC | CASSQDGTGGSKNIQYF
few | TRBJ2-4 | TRBD2 | TRBV9 | TGTGCCAGCAGCGTAGGGGGAGGGTCGGGCATTCAGTACTTC | CASSVGGGSGIQYF
NA | TRBJ2-2 | NA | TRBV12-3/TRBV12-4 | TGTGCCAGCAGTTTGGCGGCCAGGAACACCGGGGAGCTGTTTTTT | CASSLAARNTGELFF
many | TRBJ2-3 | TRBD2 | TRBV12-3/TRBV12-4 | TGTGCCAGCAGTTTAACTAGCGGGAGAACAGATACGCAGTATTTT | CASSLTSGRTDTQYF
NA | TRBJ2-3 | NA | TRBV12-3/TRBV12-4 | TGTGCCAGCAGTTGGGGCGCTAGCACAGATACGCAGTATTTT | CASSWGASTDTQYF
NA | TRBJ2-7 | NA | TRBV7-9 | TGTGCCAGCAGGGACGGGATTTCCTACGAGCAGTACTTC | CASRDGISYEQYF
NA | TRBJ2-2 | NA | TRBV7-2 | TGTGCCAGCAGCTTAGCACAGTGGGACACCGGGGAGCTGTTTTTT | CASSLAQWDTGELFF
NA | TRBJ2-3 | NA | TRBV7-2 | TGTGCCAGCAGCGCCGACCACCGCACAGATACGCAGTATTTT | CASSADHRTDTQYF
NA | TRBJ1-4 | TRBD1 | TRBV4-3 | TGCGCCAGCAGCCTGTACAGGGGTGAGAATGAAAAACTGTTTTTT | CASSLYRGENEKLFF
NA | TRBJ2-3 | TRBD1 | TRBV14 | TGTGCCAGCAGCCAGAGGACAGGGGGCACAGATACGCAGTATTTT | CASSQRTGGTDTQYF
few | TRBJ2-1 | NA | TRBV2 | TGTGCCAGCAGTGCGCCTAGCGTTGGGTTTAGTGAGCAGTTCTTC | CASSAPSVGFSEQFF
few | TRBJ1-1 | TRBD1 | TRBV29-1 | TGCAGCGTTGGAACCACAGGGGCCGCTTTCTTT | CSVGTTGAAFF
NA | TRBJ1-5 | NA | TRBV6-1 | TGTGCCAGCCAGGCGGGGCAGAGTCCTAATCAGCCCCAGCATTTT | CASQAGQSPNQPQHF
NA | TRBJ2-7 | NA | TRBV7-9 | TGTGCCAGCAGCTTAAGGGACGAGCAGTACTTC | CASSLRDEQYF
few | TRBJ1-1 | NA | TRBV5-4 | TGTGCCAGCAGCTTGAAGCAGAACACTGAAGCTTTCTTT | CASSLKQNTEAFF
NA | TRBJ1-3 | TRBD1 | TRBV11-2 | TGTGCCAGCAGCCCCGGGACAGAAGGAAACACCATATATTTT | CASSPGTEGNTIYF
many | TRBJ2-3 | NA | TRBV29-1 | TGCAGCGGTAGGGGGTCTGGGGGTACGCAGTATTTT | CSGRGSGGTQYF
NA | TRBJ2-1 | NA | TRBV7-2 | TGTGCCAGCGCAGGGCAGGTCGCCACCAATGAGCAGTTCTTC | CASAGQVATNEQFF
many | TRBJ2-7 | TRBD1 | TRBV10-3 | TGTGCCATCAGTGAGCCGGGGACAGGGTCCGGCTACGAGCAGTACTTC | CAISEPGTGSGYEQYF
many | TRBJ1-1 | NA | TRBV11-2 | TGTGCCAGCAGCTTGGGCCGAGGATGGGGCACTGAAGCTTTCTTT | CASSLGRGWGTEAFF
few | TRBJ1-1 | TRBD1 | TRBV28 | TGTGCCAGCAGGAAACAGGGGCCGAACACTGAAGCTTTCTTT | CASRKQGPNTEAFF
few | TRBJ2-5 | TRBD1 | TRBV20-1 | TGCAGTGCCGAGGGCAGGGGGCAGGGTGAGACCCAGTACTTC | CSAEGRGQGETQYF
NA | TRBJ1-4 | NA | TRBV7-9 | TGTGCCAGCAGCTTAGGACATGTTGAAAAACTGTTTTTT | CASSLGHVEKLFF
NA | TRBJ2-2 | NA | TRBV7-9 | TGTGCCAGCACCCGCGGGGAGGTCGGGGAGCTGTTTTTT | CASTRGEVGELFF
once | TRBJ1-1 | NA | TRBV27 | TGTGCCAGCCAGGGACGGACTGAAGCTTTCTTT | CASQGRTEAFF
NA | TRBJ1-1 | NA | TRBV7-3 | TGTGCCAGCAGCTCGGACGGGAACACTGAAGCTTTCTTT | CASSSDGNTEAFF
NA | TRBJ2-2 | NA | TRBV5-1 | TGCGCCAGCAGCTTGTTCCTAGCCGGAGGGACCGGGGAGCTGTTTTTT | CASSLFLAGGTGELFF
NA | TRBJ2-7 | TRBD2 | TRBV29-1 | TGCAGCGTTGGGACTAGCGGGAGTATGGGTGAGCAGTACTTC | CSVGTSGSMGEQYF
NA | TRBJ2-3 | TRBD1 | TRBV5-1 | TGCGCCAGCAGCTTGGGGGACAGGGACATGGATACGCAGTATTTT | CASSLGDRDMDTQYF
NA | TRBJ2-7 | NA | TRBV14 | TGTGCCAGCAGCCGGGGACTCTTGTACGAGCAGTACTTC | CASSRGLLYEQYF
NA | TRBJ2-3 | NA | TRBV29-1 | TGCAGCGTTGAAGATTGGCGGGAAGGGGTAGATACGCAGTATTTT | CSVEDWREGVDTQYF
NA | TRBJ2-1 | NA | TRBV20-1 | TGCAGTGCTAGACCGAACTCGGGCAATGAGCAGTTCTTC | CSARPNSGNEQFF